A single sample is the source of the 7 T cell receptor beta chains below, sequenced in a study of shared clonotypes between healthy human individuals. TCRdb keeps only in-frame clones here, not all; method: immunoSEQ multiplex PCR. This table holds hundreds of thousands of clones, roughly 83% found once. The sample was PBMCs. These receptors all come from a woman in her thirties or forties in good health. Some clones in this sample may be carry-over from other donors' samples.

The CDR3 loop is CASSLGAVVNEQFF. In DNA, the CDR3 is TGCGCCAGCAGCTTGGGCGCTGTTGTCAATGAGCAGTTCTTC. The chain uses TRBV5-1 and TRBJ2-1, with D hard to call. Trimming took 0 bases from V and 6 from J, leaving 10 bases between them. The CDR3 is made up of 14 amino acids. The germline V gene encodes CDR1 SGHRS and CDR2 YFSETQ.

The V and J genes are TRBV11-2 and TRBJ1-2; no firm D call. There are 12 residues in the CDR3. Germline CDR1 reads SGHAT; CDR2 reads FQNNGV. Trimming left V 3 bases short and J 8 bases short, with 10 bases between. The CDR3 reads CASSFVLRGYTF. DNA of the CDR3: TGTGCCAGCAGCTTTGTCCTCCGGGGCTACACCTTC.

This CDR3 reads CASSVDRLSSGRAGTGELFF. Here the CDR3 DNA reads TGTGCCAGCAGCGTAGACCGCCTTTCTAGCGGGAGGGCAGGAACCGGGGAGCTGTTTTTT. This chain links TRBV9 with TRBJ2-2; TRBD2 aligns across 12 bases. Germline V gene sequence: CDR1 SGDLS, CDR2 YYNGEE. The CDR3 runs to 20 residues. V lost 0 bases and J lost 5; bases outside the gene matches: 14. The full variable domain, in which reference TRBV9 and TRBJ2-2 provide the parts outside the CDR3, is DSGVTQTPKHLITATGQRVTLRCSPRSGDLSVYWYQQSLDQGLQFLIQYYNGEERAKGNILERFSAQQFPDLHSELNLSSLELGDSALYFCASSVDRLSSGRAGTGELFFGEGSRLTVL.

V gene TRBV5-4 combines with J gene TRBJ2-5; D gene uncertain. CDR3 length: 14 residues. Germline CDR1 SGHNT, CDR2 YYREEE (reference sequence). V lost 4 bases and J 2 bases, leaving 12 bases between the germline ends. CDR3 DNA sequence: TGTGCCAGCAGCACTGCAGCGCCGCAAGAGACCCAGTACTTC. Translation gives CASSTAAPQETQYF.

The chain couples TRBV2 to TRBJ2-7; 8 bases match TRBD2. CDR1 and CDR2 (germline): SNHLY, FYNNEI. CDR3 length equals 15 residues. V trimming: 6 bases; J trimming: 5 bases; junction bases outside the gene matches: 12. This chain's CDR3 is CASRRGGRAGDEQYF. The CDR3 DNA is TGTGCCAGCAGGAGGGGGGGAAGAGCGGGAGACGAGCAGTACTTC.

This clone was detected only once. Just one base apart from a much larger clone, this may be a read error. The CDR3 bases are TGTGTCAGCAGCTTACTTTATGGCTACACCTTC. The encoded protein is CVSSLLYGYTF. This chain connects TRBV7-3 to TRBJ1-2, with D unresolved. This CDR3 is 11 amino acids long. The germline V gene has CDR1 SGHTA and CDR2 FQGTGA.

The CDR3 coding sequence is TGCGCCAGCAGCGCCCTGCAGGGTAACACCGGGGAGCTGTTTTTT. Its translation is CASSALQGNTGELFF. The rearrangement uses TRBV5-1 and TRBJ2-2; possibly TRBD1 for D (5 bases). The CDR3 is 15 residues long. Trimming left V 4 bases short and J 2 bases short, with 12 bases between. Germline CDR1 SGHRS, CDR2 YFSETQ.